This T cell receptor (beta chain) was documented in a study of blood T cell repertoires in COVID-19 (dated by TCRdb to 2018 to 2020). As for the study more broadly: Samples from collaborators originated in the United States, Italy and Spain and spanned both the acute and convalescent phases of COVID-19. The repertoires were released in a freely available public database meant as a resource for research on the immune response to SARS-CoV-2. Where available, HLA class I and class II types were obtained from metadata supplied by the sample provider rather than from assay-based typing. Nearly every sample came with metadata listing a de-identified subject ID, COVID-19 status, age in years and sex. Samples came from the ongoing ImmuneRACE study (first 160 participants) plus 1,254 subjects from 6 global collaborators. The prospective study material was composed of cDNA or gDNA derived from T cells, B-cell-depleted T cells, or PBMCs. Deeply sampled blood TCRbeta repertoires from subjects exposed to, actively infected with, or recovered from COVID-19 were included in the dataset. Results the study describes overall, beyond this receptor: Clinical and demographic metadata were provided uncurated, with the amount varying by source and participant.

This clone was detected only a few times. This clone's antigen is unknown. No base-level quality is on record; no much larger clone is a single base apart. TCRbeta CDR3 regions were amplified from genomic DNA by means of the immunoSEQ Assay, a bias-controlled multiplex PCR. Under the source paper's analysis protocol: Nucleated cell counts per sample were estimated from amplification of reference gene primers within the assay. To quantify the absolute abundance of each unique TCRbeta CDR3 rearrangement, sequence reads were collapsed and filtered. For each sample, productive Simpson clonality was calculated as the square root of Simpson's diversity index over productive rearrangements. TCRdb mirrors the immuneACCESS table, restricted to in-frame sequences. Some clones are absent from its copies; in checked studies, under half trace to an unresolved V gene, and the reason for the others is unknown. The V and J calls and clone size are taken from that table; D and trimming were inferred from the DNA. This sample holds tens of thousands of clones; more than 75% were observed only once. The top ten clones comprise approximately 9.9% of the sample.

One collaborating source in Seattle enrolled patients while the patients were actively infected and followed the patients over time throughout the course of disease. The collaborating institutions used their own protocols to collect whole blood in K2EDTA tubes. For TCRbeta analysis, collaborators shipped samples in one of three forms: frozen whole blood, isolated PBMCs, or DNA extracted from either of those sample types. The germline V gene encodes CDR1 MNHNS and CDR2 SASEGT. Cut back by 2 bases and 7 bases, the V and J ends lie 9 bases apart. The CDR3 sequence holds 14 residues, the cysteine and phenylalanine included. The entry retains the CDR3 DNA only, 42 bases that are in frame from base 1.

The specimen was peripheral blood. The V and J segments used are TRBV6-1 and TRBJ1-6; TRBD1 is perhaps the D gene, given 5 matching bases. The sequence was obtained from a man in his sixties with COVID-19, enrolled during active disease. The sequenced DNA: TGTGCCAGCAGTGAATCGCAGGGCAATTCACCCCTCCACTTT. It translates as CASSESQGNSPLHF.